These 10 T cell receptor beta chains came from one sample sequenced in a study of blood T cell repertoires in COVID-19. Only in-frame clones appear in the TCRdb table, and some are missing; sequencing was by immunoSEQ multiplex PCR. The table lists more than 100,000 clones, 85% to 90% of them singletons, with 0.88% in the top ten. The sample taken for sequencing was peripheral blood. The receptor source for this set is a woman between 50 and 59 years old with active or convalescent COVID-19.

V gene TRBV7-9 combines with J gene TRBJ1-4; D is perhaps TRBD1 (5 bases). CDR3 length equals 14 residues. Trimming took 5 bases from V and 5 from J, leaving 12 bases between them. CDR1 is SEHNR and CDR2 is FQNEAQ in the germline V gene (reference sequence). This CDR3 reads CASSPARGNEKLFF. In DNA, the CDR3 is TGTGCCAGCAGCCCCGCGCGGGGGAATGAAAAACTGTTTTTT.

The chain combines TRBV18 with TRBJ1-1; tentative D call: TRBD1 (5 bases). The CDR3 has 13 amino acids. Germline CDR1 is KGHSH and CDR2 is LQKENI. V was shortened by 3 bases and J by 7 bases, with 12 bases between the two germline ends. The CDR3 DNA is TGTGCCAGCTCACCGGGCAGGGATGGTGAAGCTTTCTTT. Residues: CASSPGRDGEAFF.

J is TRBJ2-5 and V is TRBV7-2; D gene unclear. CDR1 is SGHTA and CDR2 is FQGNSA in the germline V gene. V was trimmed by 2 bases and J by 5 bases, leaving 12 bases between them. CDR3 length: 14 amino acids. CDR3 nucleotides: TGTGCCAGCAGCTTAAGAACCCTAGAGGAGACCCAGTACTTC. It yields the protein CASSLRTLEETQYF.

The chain is built from TRBV6-1 and TRBJ1-1; perhaps TRBD1 as D (5 bases). Germline CDR1 MNHNS, CDR2 SASEGT. Trimming took 1 base from V and 0 from J, leaving 9 bases between them. The CDR3 extends over 15 amino acids. In DNA form, the CDR3 reads TGTGCCAGCAGTGAAGGGCAGGGTTTGAACACTGAAGCTTTCTTT. It translates to CASSEGQGLNTEAFF.

The V call is TRBV7-3, the J call TRBJ2-7, with 7 bases identical to TRBD2. V lost 3 bases, J lost 2 bases, and 4 bases stayed unmatched. The CDR3 loop spans 14 amino acids. Germline V lookup: CDR1 SGHTA, CDR2 FQGTGA. Here the CDR3 DNA reads TGTGCCAGCAGCTTCGCTAGCGGTCCCTACGAGCAGTACTTC. Protein: CASSFASGPYEQYF.

This sequence joins TRBV5-1 and TRBJ2-1, with D maybe TRBD2 (6 bases). The CDR3 is 14 residues long. CDR1 is SGHRS and CDR2 is YFSETQ in the germline V gene. Trimming stripped 3 bases from V and 4 bases from J, with 11 bases between. Here the CDR3 DNA reads TGCGCCAGCAGCTCTACCGGGGGATACAATGAGCAGTTCTTC. Translated: CASSSTGGYNEQFF.

This chain uses TRBV11-3 with TRBJ1-1; TRBD1 matches 8 bases. This CDR3 region has 20 residues. Losses at the gene ends were 2 bases for V and 1 base for J; bases not matched to a gene: 18. The germline CDR1 and CDR2 sequences are SGHNT and YENEEA. CDR3 residues: CASSLILKGTGGQWNTEAFF. CDR3 in DNA: TGTGCCAGCAGCTTAATTCTGAAGGGGACAGGTGGGCAGTGGAACACTGAAGCTTTCTTT.

The V gene is TRBV11-2, the J gene TRBJ2-7; D unclear. The CDR3 sequence is 17 residues long. Germline V CDR1 and CDR2: SGHAT, FQNNGV. Trimming pared 3 bases from V and 3 bases from J, leaving 21 bases between. CDR3 loop: CASSLSLSRGPFYEQYF. For the CDR3, the DNA is TGTGCCAGCAGCTTGTCCCTTTCCCGAGGCCCATTCTACGAGCAGTACTTC. The whole variable domain, remainder taken from reference TRBV11-2 and TRBJ2-7, is EAGVAQSPRYKIIEKRQSVAFWCNPISGHATLYWYQQILGQGPKLLIQFQNNGVVDDSQLPKDRFSAERLKGVDSTLKIQPAKLEDSAVYLCASSLSLSRGPFYEQYFGPGTRLTVT.

The chain combines TRBV18 with TRBJ2-2; D is uncertain. CDR1 and CDR2 (germline): KGHSH, LQKENI. CDR3 length: 13 residues. Trimming removed 2 bases from V and 6 bases from J, with 7 bases in between. The CDR3 sequence is CASSPAGPGELFF. CDR3 DNA sequence: TGTGCCAGCTCACCAGCAGGCCCCGGGGAGCTGTTTTTT.

This clone has only a few counts. The gene calls are TRBV28 and TRBJ1-2; 7 bases are shared with TRBD1. The CDR3 consists of 16 residues. Losses at the gene ends were 2 bases for V and 4 bases for J; bases not matched to a gene: 10. Germline V gene sequence: CDR1 MDHEN, CDR2 SYDVKM. The CDR3 reads CASSLLEGWDSYGYTF. The CDR3 region has the DNA TGTGCCAGCAGTTTACTCGAGGGCTGGGACAGCTATGGCTACACCTTC.